Below are 17 T cell receptor beta chains sequenced from a single sample in a study of OX40 agonist ivuxolimab in advanced cancers. The library came from the immunoSEQ multiplex PCR assay. The clones in this table, taken by TCRdb from immuneACCESS, are in-frame only. Not every clone is retained; where verified, under half of the shortfall comes from an unresolved V gene, and the cause of the rest is unknown. The sample table lists about 100,000 clones, less than 95% of them with a count of one. Of the sample, around 0.64% is held by the ten largest clones. This material consisted of CD4+ or CD8+ T cells sorted from blood, taken in a trial of the OX40 agonist ivuxolimab. The receptors shown here come from an adult with an advanced solid tumor such as melanoma, head and neck, liver or kidney cancer.

This chain connects TRBV5-1 to TRBJ2-7; no definite D call. This CDR3 spans 16 amino acids. From germline, CDR1 is SGHRS and CDR2 YFSETQ. Trimming removed 0 bases from V and 0 bases from J, with 13 bases in between. CDR3 sequence reads: CASSLVPQPGSYEQYF. Written as DNA, the CDR3 is TGCGCCAGCAGCTTGGTTCCACAACCAGGCTCCTACGAGCAGTACTTC. The whole variable domain, remainder taken from reference TRBV5-1 and TRBJ2-7, is KAGVTQTPRYLIKTRGQQVTLSCSPISGHRSVSWYQQTPGQGLQFLFEYFSETQRNKGNFPGRFSGRQFSNSRSEMNVSTLELGDSALYLCASSLVPQPGSYEQYFGPGTRLTVT.

This clone was recorded only once. The chain is built from TRBV4-1 and TRBJ2-3, with D uncertain. Trimming cost V 2 bases and J 1 base, with 13 bases left between them. The CDR3 is made up of 16 amino acids. Germline V gene data show CDR1 as MGHRA and CDR2 as YSYEKL. The CDR3 region is CASSQTASQGTDTQYF. CDR3 nucleotide sequence: TGCGCCAGCAGCCAAACGGCGAGCCAGGGCACAGATACGCAGTATTTT.

The chain has TRBV19 and TRBJ2-5; D gene uncertain. Trimming cost V 2 bases and J 10 bases, with 17 bases left between them. CDR1 and CDR2 (germline): LNHDA, SQIVND (reference sequence). CDR3 length: 14 amino acids. The CDR3 here is CASSITPRGRSQYF. The CDR3 region has the DNA TGTGCCAGTAGTATAACCCCCAGAGGCAGGAGCCAGTACTTC.

The rearrangement uses TRBV11-2 and TRBJ2-2; D is uncertain. The CDR3 consists of 14 residues. CDR1 and CDR2 from the germline V gene are SGHAT and FQNNGV. V was pared by 2 bases and J by 2 bases, with 6 bases between. As DNA, the CDR3 is TGTGCCAGCAGCTTATCCTTAAACACCGGGGAGCTGTTTTTT. Amino acids: CASSLSLNTGELFF.

This chain uses TRBV19 with TRBJ2-5; D is possibly TRBD1 or TRBD2 (5 bases each). This CDR3 region has 15 residues. From germline, CDR1 is LNHDA and CDR2 SQIVND (reference sequence). Trimming cost V 7 bases and J 4 bases, with 19 bases left between them. The DNA for the CDR3 is TGTGCCAGTACCCCTCGAGGGGCTAGCCCAGAGACCCAGTACTTC. It translates to CASTPRGASPETQYF.

This chain links TRBV10-3 with TRBJ2-6; 8 bases are a match to TRBD1. In germline, CDR1 is ENHRY, CDR2 SYGVKD. CDR3 length: 16 residues. The J segment lost 2 bases and the V segment lost 2 bases, leaving 2 bases of the junction unmatched. Here the CDR3 reads CAISETGGTGANVLTF. The CDR3 DNA follows: TGTGCCATCAGTGAGACAGGGGGAACTGGGGCCAACGTCCTGACTTTC.

This sequence joins TRBV14 and TRBJ2-7; D call uncertain. From germline, CDR1 is SGHDN and CDR2 FVKESK. CDR3 size: 11 residues. V was pared by 6 bases and J by 6 bases, with 9 bases between. Here the CDR3 reads CASRRMGEQYF. CDR3 nucleotides: TGTGCCAGCAGAAGAATGGGCGAGCAGTACTTC.

This chain connects TRBV5-5 to TRBJ2-7; 9 nucleotides agree with TRBD1. This CDR3 region has 16 residues. CDR1 is SGHKS and CDR2 is YYEKEE in the germline V gene (reference sequence). The V gene end was trimmed by 4 bases and the J gene end by 4 bases; junction bases not matched to a gene: 12. The CDR3 sequence: CASSHIGQGQLYEQYF. The CDR3 coding sequence is TGTGCCAGCAGCCATATCGGACAGGGGCAATTATACGAGCAGTACTTC. Filled out from reference TRBV5-5 and TRBJ2-7, the complete variable domain reads DAGVTQSPTHLIKTRGQQVTLRCSPISGHKSVSWYQQVLGQGPQFIFQYYEKEERGRGNFPDRFSARQFPNYSSELNVNALLLGDSALYLCASSHIGQGQLYEQYFGPGTRLTVT.

This clone was picked up one time. The chain recombines TRBV14 with TRBJ2-3; TRBD2 agrees at 12 bases. V lost 4 bases to trimming and J lost 7 bases; unmatched junction nucleotides: 9. The CDR3 loop spans 16 amino acids. CDR1 is SGHDN, CDR2 FVKESK, per germline. The CDR3 nucleotides are TGTGCCAGCAGCCCCCGACTAGCGGGAGTGGGATATACGCAGTATTTT. It translates to CASSPRLAGVGYTQYF.

The rearrangement uses TRBV30 and TRBJ2-2, with TRBD1 as a possible D gene (6 bases). The CDR3 is 14 amino acids. Per the germline V gene, CDR1 is GTSNPN and CDR2 is SVGIG (reference sequence). V shed 6 bases and J shed 2 bases, with 13 bases lying between them. CDR3 in DNA: TGTGCCTGCGAGAAAGGGGGAAACACCGGGGAGCTGTTTTTT. As protein: CACEKGGNTGELFF.

V is TRBV27 and J is TRBJ1-5, with a tentative D call TRBD1 (5 bases). There are 16 residues in the CDR3. Trimming removed 2 bases from V and 4 bases from J, with 15 bases in between. Germline V lookup: CDR1 MNHEY, CDR2 SMNVEV (reference sequence). The CDR3 here is CASSLGFEGRNQPQHF. CDR3 DNA: TGTGCCAGCAGTTTAGGCTTTGAGGGGCGAAATCAGCCCCAGCATTTT.

The chain uses TRBV27 and TRBJ2-6, with unresolved D. V was clipped by 8 bases and J by 0 bases, with 11 bases between them. CDR3 length: 15 residues. Germline CDR1 is MNHEY and CDR2 is SMNVEV (reference sequence). The CDR3 loop reads CASHGRNSGANVLTF. DNA of the CDR3: TGTGCCAGCCATGGGCGGAACTCTGGGGCCAACGTCCTGACTTTC. The full variable domain, rest sourced from reference TRBV27 and TRBJ2-6, is EAQVTQNPRYLITVTGKKLTVTCSQNMNHEYMSWYRQDPGLGLRQIYYSMNVEVTDKGDVPEGYKVSRKEKRNFPLILESPSPNQTSLYFCASHGRNSGANVLTFGAGSRLTVL.

The chain joins TRBV9 to TRBJ1-4; D remains unclear. The CDR3 has 15 amino acids. CDR1 and CDR2 (germline): SGDLS, YYNGEE. Trimming stripped 3 bases from V and 4 bases from J, with 13 bases between. The CDR3 reads CASSGGGALNEKLFF. CDR3 DNA sequence: TGTGCCAGCAGCGGAGGCGGAGCCCTTAATGAAAAACTGTTTTTT. The variable domain in full, with the rest retrieved from reference TRBV9 and TRBJ1-4, is DSGVTQTPKHLITATGQRVTLRCSPRSGDLSVYWYQQSLDQGLQFLIQYYNGEERAKGNILERFSAQQFPDLHSELNLSSLELGDSALYFCASSGGGALNEKLFFGSGTQLSVL.

The V call is TRBV11-2, the J call TRBJ2-3; D is unresolved. CDR1 is SGHAT, CDR2 FQNNGV, per germline. This CDR3 is 11 amino acids long. Trimming stripped 8 bases from V and 5 bases from J, with 8 bases between. The CDR3 loop is CASLAVDTQYF. CDR3 DNA: TGTGCCAGCCTCGCCGTAGATACGCAGTATTTT.

This sequence joins TRBV6-5 and TRBJ2-1; D uncertain. The CDR3 sequence is 13 residues long. V lost 1 base and J lost 7, with 8 bases in between. Per the germline V gene, CDR1 is MNHEY and CDR2 is SVGAGI. DNA of the CDR3: TGTGCCAGCAGTTACTTCGGTACGAATGAGCAGTTCTTC. This sequence encodes CASSYFGTNEQFF.

The V gene is TRBV28, the J gene TRBJ1-3; the D is unclear. Trimming pared 3 bases from V and 4 bases from J, leaving 13 bases between. The CDR3 consists of 15 residues. CDR1 MDHEN and CDR2 SYDVKM come from the germline V gene. CDR3 DNA sequence: TGTGCCAGCAGTTTGGTTGGGGTCGAAGGAAACACCATATATTTT. This codes for CASSLVGVEGNTIYF.

This chain connects TRBV7-6 to TRBJ2-7; D ambiguous. The germline CDR1 and CDR2 sequences are SGHVS and FNYEAQ. Trimming removed 1 base at V and 5 bases at J, with 12 bases between. The CDR3 has 14 residues. This CDR3 reads CASSLGPGFNEQYF. In DNA form, the CDR3 reads TGTGCCAGCAGCTTAGGACCCGGGTTCAACGAGCAGTACTTC.